The 2 T cell receptor beta chains below all came from one sample that was sequenced in a study of OX40 agonist ivuxolimab in advanced cancers. Some clones are missing from TCRdb's copy, which holds only in-frame ones; the method was immunoSEQ multiplex PCR. The table shows roughly 80,000 clones, with approximately 80% occurring only once. This specimen was CD4+ or CD8+ T cells sorted from blood, taken in a trial of the OX40 agonist ivuxolimab. The receptors were sampled from an adult with an advanced solid tumor such as melanoma, head and neck, liver or kidney cancer.

This clone was observed a handful of times. DNA of the CDR3: TGTGCCATCAGGGGGACAGGGGAGGGTAATACGCAGTATTTT. Translation gives CAIRGTGEGNTQYF. The chain combines TRBV10-3 with TRBJ2-3, with 10 bases aligning to TRBD1. V dropped 6 bases and J dropped 7; count of bases not matched to a gene: 7. CDR1 and CDR2 from the germline V gene are ENHRY and SYGVKD. This CDR3 is built from 14 residues.

This chain connects TRBV9 to TRBJ2-1; 9 nucleotides align to TRBD2. V lost 6 bases, J lost 6 bases, and 4 bases stayed unmatched. Germline V gene sequence: CDR1 SGDLS, CDR2 YYNGEE. This CDR3 has 13 residues. The CDR3 reads CASNSGGINEQFF. The DNA for the CDR3 is TGTGCCAGCAACAGCGGGGGGATCAATGAGCAGTTCTTC.